The present T cell receptor beta chain was sequenced within a study of blood T cells in healthy people across ages. Study results and limitations: Shifts in expanded clonotypes may have been confounded by donor CMV status, which was unknown. Donors of long life had a larger count of naive CD4+ cells and greater diversity than aged donors.

Healthy Caucasians from Russia aged about 6 to 95 served as donors. Remarks on this clonotype: What it recognizes is unknown.

V was clipped by 2 bases and J by 7 bases; unmatched bases: 3. The CDR3 runs to 13 residues. CDR1 is LGHDT and CDR2 is YNNKEL in the germline V gene (reference sequence). The second PCR ran about 6 to 11 cycles with a sample-barcoded 5' primer and J-beta primers. Samples each returned at least 2.5 million CDR3-containing paired-end reads. TCRdb itself ran the 5' RACE reads through MiXCR, one entry per CDR3 protein. The repertoire includes about 1.6 million distinct CDR3 sequences, 30% to 40% of them detected once, and about 10% sits in the top ten. The chain uses TRBV3-1 and TRBJ2-7; 9 bases fit TRBD2. Sequences were obtained from blood. The receptor comes from a woman in her twenties or thirties in good health. CDR3 nucleotide sequence: TGTGCCAGCAGCCAATGGAGCGGGAGGGAGCAGTACTTC. It translates to CASSQWSGREQYF.